The 10 T cell receptor beta chains in this list originate from one sample, sequenced in a study of shared clonotypes between healthy human individuals. This table comes from immunoSEQ multiplex PCR, and its TCRdb copy is limited to in-frame clones, with some not included. In the table there are 300,000 or so clones, under 80% of which are singletons. The sample comprised memory CD4+ T cells sorted from blood. Subset reported: CD45RA-negative fraction. The receptors derive from a man aged 30-40 years in good health.

Many counts were recorded for this clone. The chain joins TRBV15 to TRBJ1-1; no clear D gene. The germline CDR1 and CDR2 sequences are LNHNV and YYDKDF (reference sequence). This CDR3 is built from 14 residues. The V gene lost 0 bases and the J gene lost 7 bases, with 12 bases spanning the gap. CDR3 sequence (DNA): TGTGCCACCAGCAGAGATATTGGGCAGCATGAAGCTTTCTTT. Its protein is CATSRDIGQHEAFF.

The chain is built from TRBV27 and TRBJ2-2; 10 nucleotides line up with TRBD1. The CDR3 runs 15 residues. V lost 6 bases and J lost 6; bases outside the gene matches: 7. CDR1 is MNHEY and CDR2 is SMNVEV in the germline V gene (reference sequence). The chain's CDR3 is CASRLGGTGAGELFF. The CDR3 DNA sequence: TGTGCCAGCAGGCTGGGTGGGACAGGGGCCGGGGAGCTGTTTTTT.

The chain couples TRBV11-3 to TRBJ1-1; D is undetermined. V shed 1 base and J shed 6 bases, with 12 bases lying between them. CDR1 and CDR2 (germline): SGHNT, YENEEA. The CDR3 contains 14 residues. The CDR3 sequence is CASSLGTGVSEAFF. The DNA of the CDR3 is TGTGCCAGCAGCTTAGGGACGGGAGTGTCTGAAGCTTTCTTT.

A few counts support this clone. The rearrangement joins TRBV6-6 to TRBJ1-1; D call uncertain. The germline CDR1 and CDR2 sequences are MNHNY and SVGAGI (reference sequence). The CDR3 has 12 residues. V lost 2 bases to trimming and J lost 6 bases, with 7 bases between them. The CDR3: CASSYREAEAFF. Written as DNA, the CDR3 is TGTGCCAGCAGTTACCGTGAGGCTGAAGCTTTCTTT.

The chain uses TRBV29-1 and TRBJ2-1; D gene unclear. V was cut by 4 bases and J by 6 bases, with 13 bases left in between. The CDR3 length is 13 residues. The germline gives CDR1 SQVTM, CDR2 ANQGSEA. Here the CDR3 DNA reads TGCAGCGTTGCTCAAGGGATCCTCAATGAGCAGTTCTTC. Protein product: CSVAQGILNEQFF.

CDR3: CASSEGGHSNQPQHF. The DNA for the CDR3 is TGTGCCAGCAGTGAAGGTGGACACAGCAATCAGCCCCAGCATTTT. The rearrangement uses TRBV6-1 and TRBJ1-5, with D possibly matching TRBD1 (5 bases). The CDR3 covers 15 residues. V lost 1 base and J 1 base, leaving 8 bases between the germline ends. CDR1 MNHNS and CDR2 SASEGT come from the germline V gene.

This chain connects TRBV6-5 to TRBJ1-4; a weak D match, TRBD1 (6 bases). V was clipped by 7 bases and J by 3 bases, with 15 bases between them. Looked up from germline, CDR1 is MNHEY and CDR2 is SVGAGI. This CDR3 comprises 15 residues. In DNA form, the CDR3 reads TGTGCCAGCACCTCAAGGGGGGGACCTAATGAAAAACTGTTTTTT. Its translation is CASTSRGGPNEKLFF.

This clone is classed as medium-sized. V and J are TRBV7-3 and TRBJ2-3; the D call may be TRBD1 or TRBD2 (5 bases each). The V end lost 5 bases, the J end lost 1 base, and 7 bases lay between the germline ends. CDR3 length: 13 residues. Germline CDR1 is SGHTA and CDR2 is FQGTGA. The CDR3 DNA sequence: TGTGCCAGCAGCAGGGACGGCACAGATACGCAGTATTTT. Protein sequence: CASSRDGTDTQYF.

The chain uses TRBV5-1 and TRBJ1-2, with 9 bases lining up with TRBD1. Germline CDR1 reads SGHRS; CDR2 reads YFSETQ. The length of the CDR3 is 12 residues. The V segment lost 8 bases and the J segment 7 bases; nucleotides outside the gene matches: 6. CDR3 in DNA: TGCGCCAGTACAGAACAGGGGGCTGGCTACACCTTC. This codes for CASTEQGAGYTF.

V and J are TRBV5-5 and TRBJ1-2; tentative D call: TRBD1 (6 bases). This CDR3 has 15 amino acids. Germline assignment: CDR1 SGHKS and CDR2 YYEKEE (reference sequence). Trimming pared 3 bases from V and 2 bases from J, leaving 14 bases between. The CDR3 loop reads CASSWNPGQNYGYTF. CDR3 DNA: TGTGCCAGCAGCTGGAACCCAGGACAGAACTATGGCTACACCTTC.